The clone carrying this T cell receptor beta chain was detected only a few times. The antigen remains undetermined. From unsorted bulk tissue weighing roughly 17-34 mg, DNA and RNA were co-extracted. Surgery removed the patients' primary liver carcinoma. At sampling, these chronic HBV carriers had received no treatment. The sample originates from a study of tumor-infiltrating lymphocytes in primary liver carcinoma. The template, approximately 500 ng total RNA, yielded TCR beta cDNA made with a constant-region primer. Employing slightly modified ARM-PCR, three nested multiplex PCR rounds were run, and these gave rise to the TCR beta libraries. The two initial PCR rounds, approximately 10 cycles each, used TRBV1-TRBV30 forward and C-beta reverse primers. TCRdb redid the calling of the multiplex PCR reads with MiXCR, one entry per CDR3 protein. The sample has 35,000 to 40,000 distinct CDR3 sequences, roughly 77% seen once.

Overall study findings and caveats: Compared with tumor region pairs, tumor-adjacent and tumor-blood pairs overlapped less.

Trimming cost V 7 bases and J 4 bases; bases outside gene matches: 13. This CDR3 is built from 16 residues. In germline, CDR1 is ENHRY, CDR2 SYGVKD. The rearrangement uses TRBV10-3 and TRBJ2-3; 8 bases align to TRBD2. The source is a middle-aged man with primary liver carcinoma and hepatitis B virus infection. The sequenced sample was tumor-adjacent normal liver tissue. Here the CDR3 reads CAINVWQRELADTQYF. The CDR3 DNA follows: TGTGCCATCAATGTCTGGCAGCGGGAGCTCGCAGATACGCAGTATTTT.